This record concerns one T cell receptor (beta chain) sequence. This clonotype turned up a few times. This receptor's antigen is unknown. The sample holds no much larger clone one base away, and base qualities are not on file. Ficoll-Paque density gradient centrifugation was used to isolate PBMCs. CDR1 is given as SGHTA and CDR2 as FQGNSA, both from the germline V gene. Taken from cysteine to phenylalanine, the CDR3 has 13 residues. Only the CDR3 region is kept as DNA, spanning 39 bases read in frame from base 1. V and J are truncated by 5 bases and 0 bases respectively, leaving an intervening sequence of 7 bases. These data belong to a study of T-cell memory formation after mild COVID-19 (dated by TCRdb to the early 2020s). For the study in its entirety: Most TCR sequence clusters were specific to one of the two donors. In a couple of donors, T-cell clones that expanded and contracted after mild COVID-19 were tracked by sequencing TCRalpha and TCRbeta repertoires over time. The cohort comprised two young, previously healthy adult volunteers, one female and one male. Overall study results and their limits: The study included only a couple of mild cases, and larger cohorts that include severe cases with pre-infection samples were judged to be necessary. Some responding clones were detected in pre-infection memory, which suggested that pre-existing cross-reactive memory T cells had joined the SARS-CoV-2 response. SARS-CoV-2 specificity was not confirmed for the second-wave clones peaking on day 37. Balanced CD4/CD8 phenotypes were observed for clones contracting from day 15 to 85, whereas a bias towards CD4+ was observed for a second wave of clones expanding from day 15 to 37. Contracting CD4+ clones appeared mostly in the CM and EM memory subsets, whereas CD8+ clones were enriched in EMRA.

These reads were obtained on an Illumina NovaSeq 6000. Using 5'RACE with constant-segment primers, TCRalpha and TCRbeta cDNA libraries were constructed, with sample barcodes and unique molecular identifiers added in the process. Trizol reagent was used to extract RNA from every sample. Libraries were amplified in two PCR steps, with a second sample barcode and Illumina TruSeq adapters added in the second step. Sequencing of the libraries was done on an Illumina NovaSeq, producing 2 x 150 bp paired-end reads. As for the authors' bioinformatics: Demultiplexing of reads and collapsing into UMI-guided consensus sequences were performed with migec v1.2.7. Using mixcr v2.1.11, UMI consensuses were aligned to TRA and TRB V and J templates and then assembled into clonotypes. Expanded or contracted clonotypes were those called significant by both edgeR and NoisET, with noise models trained on biological replicates. For edgeR calls, the cutoffs were a false discovery rate-adjusted p below 0.01 and a log2 fold-change threshold of 1. As an exploratory analysis of dynamics, max-normalized trajectories of the 1000 most abundant clonotypes were examined with PCA combined with hierarchical clustering. The CD4 or CD8 phenotype of responding clones was assigned using the separately sequenced CD4+ and CD8+ repertoires. In-frame beta chains were kept once TCRdb had trimmed the public reads at Q25 with fastp and called clones with MiXCR. Every distinct CDR3 protein forms one entry, paired with its most common genes and DNA. The V and J calls follow TCRdb's processing rather than the paper's. For this sample there are about 560,000 distinct CDR3 sequences; about 20% appear just once. The leading ten clones occupy approximately 8% of the sample.

The sample was PBMCs or a T cell subset sorted from them (not recorded which). The rearrangement joined TRBV7-2 to TRBJ1-1, with no confident D gene call. The source is an adult woman who had mild COVID-19 (a few samples of this study predate the infection). The sample titles of this study are shuffled in the database, so cell type and time point are left out; the donor was told from shared clones. The nucleotide sequence is TGTGCCAGCAGCGACGGGATGAACACTGAAGCTTTCTTT. Its translation reads: CASSDGMNTEAFF.